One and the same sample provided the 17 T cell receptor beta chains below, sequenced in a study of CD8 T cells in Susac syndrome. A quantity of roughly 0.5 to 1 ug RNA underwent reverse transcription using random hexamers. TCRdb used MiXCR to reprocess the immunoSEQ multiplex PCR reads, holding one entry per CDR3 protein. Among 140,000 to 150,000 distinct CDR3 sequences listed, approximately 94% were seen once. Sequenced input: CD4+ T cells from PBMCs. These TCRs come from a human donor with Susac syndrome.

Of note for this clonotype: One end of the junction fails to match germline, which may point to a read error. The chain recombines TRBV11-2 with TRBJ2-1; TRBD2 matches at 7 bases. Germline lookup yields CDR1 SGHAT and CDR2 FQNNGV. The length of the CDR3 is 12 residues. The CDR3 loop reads CASSIPGLPTSF. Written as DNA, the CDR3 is TGTGCCAGCAGTATTCCGGGACTACCAACTTCCTTC.

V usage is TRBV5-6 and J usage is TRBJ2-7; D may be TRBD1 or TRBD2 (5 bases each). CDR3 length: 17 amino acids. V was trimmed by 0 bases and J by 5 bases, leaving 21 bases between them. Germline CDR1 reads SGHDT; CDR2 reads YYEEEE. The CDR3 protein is CASSLVSRGAPANEQYF. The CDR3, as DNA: TGTGCCAGCAGCTTGGTGAGTCGGGGCGCACCGGCCAACGAGCAGTACTTC.

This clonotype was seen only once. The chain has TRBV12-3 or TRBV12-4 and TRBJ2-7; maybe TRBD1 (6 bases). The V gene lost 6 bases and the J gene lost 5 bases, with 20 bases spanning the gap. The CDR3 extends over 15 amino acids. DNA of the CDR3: TGTGCCAGCAGCCTGGGGGCCTCTGGAGGCGACGAGCAGTACTTC. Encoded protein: CASSLGASGGDEQYF.

The CDR3, as DNA: TGTGCCAGCAGTCCCACCCGACCGACTAGCGGGAGCTCCTACGAGCAGTACTTC. This sequence encodes CASSPTRPTSGSSYEQYF. V gene TRBV12-3 or TRBV12-4 combines with J gene TRBJ2-7; 12 nucleotides agree with TRBD2. After removal of 5 bases from V and 0 bases from J, the junction contained 11 bases not matched to a gene. CDR3 length: 18 residues.

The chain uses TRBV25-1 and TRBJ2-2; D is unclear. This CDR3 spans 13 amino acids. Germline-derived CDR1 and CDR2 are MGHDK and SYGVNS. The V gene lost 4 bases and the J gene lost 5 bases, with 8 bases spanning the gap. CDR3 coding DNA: TGTGCCAGCAGTGGGCACCGGACCGGGGAGCTGTTTTTT. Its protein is CASSGHRTGELFF. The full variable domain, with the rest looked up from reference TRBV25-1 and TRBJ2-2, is EADIYQTPRYLVIGTGKKITLECSQTMGHDKMYWYQQDPGMELHLIHYSYGVNSTEKGDLSSESTVSRIRTEHFPLTLESARPSHTSQYLCASSGHRTGELFFGEGSRLTVL.

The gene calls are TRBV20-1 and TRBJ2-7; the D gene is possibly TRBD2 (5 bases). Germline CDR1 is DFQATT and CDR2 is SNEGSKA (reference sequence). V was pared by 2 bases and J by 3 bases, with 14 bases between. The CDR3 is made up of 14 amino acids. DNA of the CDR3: TGCAGTGCTAGACCCAGGACTGGCGTCTACGAGCAGTACTTC. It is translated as CSARPRTGVYEQYF.

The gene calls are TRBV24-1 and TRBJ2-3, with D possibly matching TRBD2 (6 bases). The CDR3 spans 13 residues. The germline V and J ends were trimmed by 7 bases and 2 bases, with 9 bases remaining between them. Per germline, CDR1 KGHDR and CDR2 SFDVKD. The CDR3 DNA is TGTGCCACCAGCGGCGGGAACACAGATACGCAGTATTTT. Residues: CATSGGNTDTQYF.

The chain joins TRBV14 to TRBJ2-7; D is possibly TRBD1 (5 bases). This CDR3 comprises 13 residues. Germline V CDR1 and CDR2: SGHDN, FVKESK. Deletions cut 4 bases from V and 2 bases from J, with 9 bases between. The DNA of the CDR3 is TGTGCCAGCAGCCCAGGGTCGCCCTACGAGCAGTACTTC. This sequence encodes CASSPGSPYEQYF.

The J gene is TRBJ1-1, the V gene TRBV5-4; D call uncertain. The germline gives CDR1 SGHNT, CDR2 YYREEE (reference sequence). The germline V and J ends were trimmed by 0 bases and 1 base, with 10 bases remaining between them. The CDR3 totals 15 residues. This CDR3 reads CASSLDISPNTEAFF. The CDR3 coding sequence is TGTGCCAGCAGCTTGGACATTTCCCCGAACACTGAAGCTTTCTTT. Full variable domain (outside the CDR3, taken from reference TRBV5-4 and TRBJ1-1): ETGVTQSPTHLIKTRGQQVTLRCSSQSGHNTVSWYQQALGQGPQFIFQYYREEENGRGNFPPRFSGLQFPNYSSELNVNALELDDSALYLCASSLDISPNTEAFFGQGTRLTVV.

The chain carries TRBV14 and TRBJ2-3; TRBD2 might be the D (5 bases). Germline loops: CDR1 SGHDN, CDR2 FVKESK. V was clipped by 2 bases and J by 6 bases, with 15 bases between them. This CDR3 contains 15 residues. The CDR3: CASSQSHAAEDTQYF. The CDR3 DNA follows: TGTGCCAGCAGCCAATCCCACGCAGCGGAGGATACGCAGTATTTT.

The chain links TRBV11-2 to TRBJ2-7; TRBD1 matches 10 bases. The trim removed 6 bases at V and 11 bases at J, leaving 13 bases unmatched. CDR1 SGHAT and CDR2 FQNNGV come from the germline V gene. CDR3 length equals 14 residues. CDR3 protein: CASSPFLGTGVEYF. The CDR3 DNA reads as TGTGCCAGCAGTCCCTTCCTCGGGACAGGGGTTGAGTACTTC.

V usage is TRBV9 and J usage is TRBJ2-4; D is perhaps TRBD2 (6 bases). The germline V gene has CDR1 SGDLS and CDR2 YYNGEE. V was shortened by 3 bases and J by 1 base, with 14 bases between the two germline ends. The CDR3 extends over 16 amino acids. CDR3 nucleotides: TGTGCCAGCAGCGACCCTCAGGCGGGGGCCAAAAACATTCAGTACTTC. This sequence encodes CASSDPQAGAKNIQYF.

CDR3 sequence reads: CSVAGANQPQHF. The CDR3 coding sequence is TGCAGCGTTGCGGGAGCAAATCAGCCCCAGCATTTT. This chain joins TRBV29-1 and TRBJ1-5, with no clear D. The V end lost 4 bases, the J end lost 4 bases, and 8 bases lay between the germline ends. CDR1 and CDR2 (germline): SQVTM, ANQGSEA. This CDR3 is 12 amino acids long. The full variable domain, completed using reference TRBV29-1 and TRBJ1-5, is SAVISQKPSRDICQRGTSLTIQCQVDSQVTMMFWYRQQPGQSLTLIATANQGSEATYESGFVIDKFPISRPNLTFSTLTVSNMSPEDSSIYLCSVAGANQPQHFGDGTRLSIL.

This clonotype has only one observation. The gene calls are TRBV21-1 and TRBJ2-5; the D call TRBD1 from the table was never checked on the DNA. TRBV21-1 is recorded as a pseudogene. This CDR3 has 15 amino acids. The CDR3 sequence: CASTATETGSQTQYF. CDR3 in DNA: TGTGCCAGCACCGCGACCGAAACAGGGTCCCAGACCCAGTACTTC.

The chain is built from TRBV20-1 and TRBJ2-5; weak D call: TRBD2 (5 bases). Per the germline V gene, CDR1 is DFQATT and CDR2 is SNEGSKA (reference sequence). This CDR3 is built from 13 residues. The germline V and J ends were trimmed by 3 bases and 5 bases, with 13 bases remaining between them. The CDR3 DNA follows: TGCAGTGCTAGGTCTGGGAGCTCGGAGACCCAGTACTTC. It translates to CSARSGSSETQYF.

CDR3: CASSQEVGYEQYF. As DNA, the CDR3 is TGTGCCAGCAGCCAAGAAGTGGGCTACGAGCAGTACTTC. The chain links TRBV14 to TRBJ2-7; D gene unclear. The CDR3 sequence is 13 residues long. Germline loops: CDR1 SGHDN, CDR2 FVKESK. V gave up 0 bases and J gave up 3 bases, with 6 bases separating them.

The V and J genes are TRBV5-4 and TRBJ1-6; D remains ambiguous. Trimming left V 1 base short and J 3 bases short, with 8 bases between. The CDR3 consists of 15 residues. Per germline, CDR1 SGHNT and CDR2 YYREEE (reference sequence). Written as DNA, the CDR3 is TGTGCCAGCAGCTTGTATGGCAGCTATAATTCACCCCTCCACTTT. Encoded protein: CASSLYGSYNSPLHF.